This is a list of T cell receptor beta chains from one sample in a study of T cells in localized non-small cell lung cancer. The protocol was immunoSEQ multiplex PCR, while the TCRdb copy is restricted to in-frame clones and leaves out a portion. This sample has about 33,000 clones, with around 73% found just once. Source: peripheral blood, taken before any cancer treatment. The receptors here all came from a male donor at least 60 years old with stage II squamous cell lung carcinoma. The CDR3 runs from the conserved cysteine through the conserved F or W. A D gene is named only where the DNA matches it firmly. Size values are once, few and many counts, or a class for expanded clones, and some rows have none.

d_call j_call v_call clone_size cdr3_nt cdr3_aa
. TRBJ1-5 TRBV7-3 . TGTGCCAGCAGCCCCGGGGACGGTAGGAATCAGCCCCAGCATTTT CASSPGDGRNQPQHF
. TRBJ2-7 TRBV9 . TGTGCCAGCAGCGTAGAACCCGGGGGTTCCTACGAGCAGTACTTC CASSVEPGGSYEQYF
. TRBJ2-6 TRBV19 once TGTGCCAGTAGTATGAAGAGCTCTGGGGCCAACGTCCTGACTTTC CASSMKSSGANVLTF
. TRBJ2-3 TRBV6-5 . TGTGCCAGCAATGGGGAGGCAGATACGCAGTATTTT CASNGEADTQYF
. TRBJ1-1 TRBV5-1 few TGCGCCAGCAGCTTGGACAATCCGGGGCTGCAAGCTTTCTTT CASSLDNPGLQAFF
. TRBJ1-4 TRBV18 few TGTGCCAGCTCCCCACAGTTGAATGAGGAAAAACTGTTTTTT CASSPQLNEEKLFF
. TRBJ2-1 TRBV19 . TGTGCCAGTAGTATGACGAGCTCCTACAATGAGCAGTTCTTC CASSMTSSYNEQFF
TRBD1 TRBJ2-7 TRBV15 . TGTGCCACCAGCCGCGACCGGACAGGGTACCACGAGCAGTACTTC CATSRDRTGYHEQYF
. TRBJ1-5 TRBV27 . TGTGCCAGCAGCCCACGGGGGGGCAATCAGCCCCAGCATTTT CASSPRGGNQPQHF
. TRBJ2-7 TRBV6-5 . TGTGCCAGCAGTTACTCGCGCGGTCCCTCCTACGAGCAGTACTTC CASSYSRGPSYEQYF
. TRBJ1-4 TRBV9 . TGTGCCAGCAACCGGGGGGATGAAAAACTGTTTTTT CASNRGDEKLFF
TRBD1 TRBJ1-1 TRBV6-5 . TGTGCCAGCAGGCCTAGGGGGCTCGCTGAAGCTTTCTTT CASRPRGLAEAFF
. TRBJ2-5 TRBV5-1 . TGCGCCAGCAGCTCGGCGCTGGGGGTGCGGACAGAGACCCAGTACTTC CASSSALGVRTETQYF
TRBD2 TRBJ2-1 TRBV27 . TGTGCCAGCAGTTTATCTACGGGGGGGCCTGGTGAGCAGTTCTTC CASSLSTGGPGEQFF
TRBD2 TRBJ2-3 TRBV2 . TGTGCCAGCAGTTCCTCCGGCGGGGGTGCAGATACGCAGTATTTT CASSSSGGGADTQYF
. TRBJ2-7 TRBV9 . TGTGCCAGCAGCGTAGGGGGCGGGCCGGACGAGCAGTACTTC CASSVGGGPDEQYF
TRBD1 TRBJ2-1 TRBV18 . TGTGCCAGCTCACCGTGGGACAGTAAGAATGAGCAGTTCTTC CASSPWDSKNEQFF
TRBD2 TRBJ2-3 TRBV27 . TGTGCCAGCAGTTCCGGACTAGCGGGAGGCGATACGCAGTATTTT CASSSGLAGGDTQYF
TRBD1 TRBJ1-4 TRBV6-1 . TGTGCCAGCAGTATCCACAGGGGAGGAGAAAAACTGTTTTTT CASSIHRGGEKLFF
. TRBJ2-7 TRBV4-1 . TGCGCCAGCAGCCAAGCCATCGGAGGGATAAACGAGCAGTACTTC CASSQAIGGINEQYF
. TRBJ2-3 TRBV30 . TGTGCCTGGAGACGGAGCTTCCGGTCAGATACGCAGTATTTT CAWRRSFRSDTQYF
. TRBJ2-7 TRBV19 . TGTGCCAGTAGTATAGGAAGGGGCTCCTACGAGCAGTACTTC CASSIGRGSYEQYF
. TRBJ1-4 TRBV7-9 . TGTGCCAGCAGCTTACAACCCGGGGGCGGTAGTGAAAAACTGTTTTTT CASSLQPGGGSEKLFF
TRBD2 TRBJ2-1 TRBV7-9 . TGTGCCAGCAGCTTAGCGAAACAGCGGGGGTCCTACAATGAGCAGTTCTTC CASSLAKQRGSYNEQFF
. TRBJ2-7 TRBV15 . TGTGCCACCAGCAGAGAATCGTACCGGGACCCTCAGTACTTC CATSRESYRDPQYF
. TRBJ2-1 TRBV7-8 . TGTGCCAGCAGCCCCCCGAGAGCGGATGAGCAGTTCTTC CASSPPRADEQFF
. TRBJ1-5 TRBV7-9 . TGTGCCAGCAGCTCCCCAAATCAGCCCCAGCATTTT CASSSPNQPQHF
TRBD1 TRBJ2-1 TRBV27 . TGTGCCAGCAGTTTATTGGGACAGGATAATGAGCAGTTCTTC CASSLLGQDNEQFF
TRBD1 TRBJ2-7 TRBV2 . TGTGCCAGCAGTGTGGGACAGGGTAGGACCTACGAGCAGTACTTC CASSVGQGRTYEQYF
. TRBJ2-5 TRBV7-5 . TGTGTCAGAAGCCCGGATCGCGAGACCCAGTACTTC CVRSPDRETQYF
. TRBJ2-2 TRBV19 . TGTGCCAGTAGTATCTGGAGCACCGGGGAGCTGTTTTTT CASSIWSTGELFF
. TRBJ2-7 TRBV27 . TGTGCCAGCAGTTTATCACCAAATACCTACGAGCAGTACTTC CASSLSPNTYEQYF
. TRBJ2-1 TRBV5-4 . TGTGCCAGCAGCTTGGCAGGAGGGCCAACTGAGCAGTTCTTC CASSLAGGPTEQFF
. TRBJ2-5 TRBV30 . TGTGCCTGGAGGGGGGGGCGGGAGACCCAGTACTTC CAWRGGRETQYF
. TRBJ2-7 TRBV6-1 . TGTGCCAGCAGTGAGAGGAACAGAGTCTACGAGCAGTACTTC CASSERNRVYEQYF
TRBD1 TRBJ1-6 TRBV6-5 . TGTGCCAGCAGTTACAATGGAGACAGGGGTTCACCCCTCCACTTT CASSYNGDRGSPLHF
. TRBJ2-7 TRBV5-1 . TGCGCCAGCAGATCCCTTATCTCGAGCTCCTACGAGCAGTACTTC CASRSLISSSYEQYF
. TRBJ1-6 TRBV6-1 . TGTGCCAGCAGTTATTACGGCGAGAATTCACCCCTCCACTTT CASSYYGENSPLHF
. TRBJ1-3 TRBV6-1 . TGTGCCAGCAGGGGGGAGTCTGGAAACACCATATATTTT CASRGESGNTIYF
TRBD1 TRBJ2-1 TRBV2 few TGTGCCAGCACCGGGACAGTAAGGAATGAGCAGTTCTTC CASTGTVRNEQFF
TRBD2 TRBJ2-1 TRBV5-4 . TGTGCCAGCAGCCGGGGGGGAACCGGGACCCAGATCAATGAGCAGTTCTTC CASSRGGTGTQINEQFF
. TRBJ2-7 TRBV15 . TGTGCCACCAGCAGAGATCGATCAGGCAGCTACGAGCAGTACTTC CATSRDRSGSYEQYF
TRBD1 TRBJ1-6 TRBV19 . TGTGCCAGTAGACCCCGGGACAGCAATTCACCCCTCCACTTT CASRPRDSNSPLHF
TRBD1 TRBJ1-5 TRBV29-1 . TGCAGCGCTGGAGGGGGACAGAGCAATCAGCCCCAGCATTTT CSAGGGQSNQPQHF
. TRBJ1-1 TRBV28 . TGTGCCAGCAGTTTCGTGGGGGGTTGGGCTTTCTTT CASSFVGGWAFF
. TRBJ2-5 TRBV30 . TGTGCCTGGAGTCCCGGGACCCTGGAGGAGACCCAGTACTTC CAWSPGTLEETQYF